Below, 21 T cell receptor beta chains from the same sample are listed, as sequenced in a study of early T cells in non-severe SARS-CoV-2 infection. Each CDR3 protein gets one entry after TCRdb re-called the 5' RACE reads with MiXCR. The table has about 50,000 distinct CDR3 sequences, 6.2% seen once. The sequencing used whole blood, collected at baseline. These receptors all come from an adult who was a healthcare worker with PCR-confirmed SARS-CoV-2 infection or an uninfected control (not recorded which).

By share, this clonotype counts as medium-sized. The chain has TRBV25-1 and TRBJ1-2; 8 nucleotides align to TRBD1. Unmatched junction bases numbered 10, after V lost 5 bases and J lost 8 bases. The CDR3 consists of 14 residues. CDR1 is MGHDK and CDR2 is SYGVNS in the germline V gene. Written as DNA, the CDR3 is TGTGCCAGCAGTCCCGGAGACAGGGGACGCGGCTACACCTTC. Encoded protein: CASSPGDRGRGYTF.

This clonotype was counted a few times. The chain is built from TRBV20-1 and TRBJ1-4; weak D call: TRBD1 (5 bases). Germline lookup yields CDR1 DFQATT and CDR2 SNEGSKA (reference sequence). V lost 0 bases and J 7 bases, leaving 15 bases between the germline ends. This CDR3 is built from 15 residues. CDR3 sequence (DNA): TGCAGTGCTAGAGAGAGCGGGACCGGGGGTGAAAAACTGTTTTTT. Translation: CSARESGTGGEKLFF.

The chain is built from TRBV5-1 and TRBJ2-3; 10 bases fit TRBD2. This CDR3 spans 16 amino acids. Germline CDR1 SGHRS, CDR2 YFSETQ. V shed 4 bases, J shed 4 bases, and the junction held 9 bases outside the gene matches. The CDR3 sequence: CASSLRAGGRADTQYF. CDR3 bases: TGCGCCAGCAGCCTCCGAGCGGGAGGGCGGGCAGATACGCAGTATTTT.

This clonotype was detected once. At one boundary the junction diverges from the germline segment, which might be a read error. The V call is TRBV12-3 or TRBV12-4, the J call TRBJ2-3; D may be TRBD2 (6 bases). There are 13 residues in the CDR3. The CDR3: CASGLGTTDTQYF. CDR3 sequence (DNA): TGTGCCAGCGGTTTAGGGACTACAGATACGCAGTATTTT.

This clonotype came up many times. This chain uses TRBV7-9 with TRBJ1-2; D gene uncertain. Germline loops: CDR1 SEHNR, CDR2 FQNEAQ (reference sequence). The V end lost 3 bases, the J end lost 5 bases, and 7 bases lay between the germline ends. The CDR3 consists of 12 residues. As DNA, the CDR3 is TGTGCCAGCAGCTTTAACCGGTATGGCTACACCTTC. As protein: CASSFNRYGYTF.

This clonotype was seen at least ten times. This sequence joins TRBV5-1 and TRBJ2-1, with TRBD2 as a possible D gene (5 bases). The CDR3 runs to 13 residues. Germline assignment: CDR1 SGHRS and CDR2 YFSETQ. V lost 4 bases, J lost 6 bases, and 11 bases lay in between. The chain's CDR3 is CASSPTTSNEQFF. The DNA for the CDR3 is TGCGCCAGCAGCCCTACCACTAGCAATGAGCAGTTCTTC.

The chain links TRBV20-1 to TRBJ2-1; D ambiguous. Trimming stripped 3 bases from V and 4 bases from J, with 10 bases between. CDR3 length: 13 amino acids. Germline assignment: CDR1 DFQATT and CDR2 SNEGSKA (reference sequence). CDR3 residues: CSARRPLYNEQFF. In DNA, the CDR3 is TGCAGTGCTAGGAGGCCTTTGTACAATGAGCAGTTCTTC.

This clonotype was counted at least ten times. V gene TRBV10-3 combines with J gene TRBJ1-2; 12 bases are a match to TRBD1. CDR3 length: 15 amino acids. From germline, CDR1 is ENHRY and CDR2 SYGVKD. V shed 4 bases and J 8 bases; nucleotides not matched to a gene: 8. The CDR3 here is CAISGPGTGGRGYTF. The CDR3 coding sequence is TGTGCCATCAGTGGGCCGGGGACAGGGGGCCGCGGCTACACCTTC.

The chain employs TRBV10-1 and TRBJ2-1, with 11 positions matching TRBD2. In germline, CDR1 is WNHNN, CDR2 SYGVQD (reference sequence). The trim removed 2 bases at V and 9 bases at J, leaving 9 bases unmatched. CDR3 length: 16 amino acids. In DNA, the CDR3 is TGCGCCAGCAGTGAGAAACTAGCGGGAGCTTTGAGTGAGCAGTTCTTC. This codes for CASSEKLAGALSEQFF.

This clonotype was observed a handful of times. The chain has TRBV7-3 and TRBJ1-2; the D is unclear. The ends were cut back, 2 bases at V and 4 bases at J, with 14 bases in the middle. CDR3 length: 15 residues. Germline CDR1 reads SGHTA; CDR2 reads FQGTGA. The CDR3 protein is CASSLLGRESYGYTF. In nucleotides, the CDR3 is TGTGCCAGCAGCTTACTGGGGAGGGAGTCCTATGGCTACACCTTC.

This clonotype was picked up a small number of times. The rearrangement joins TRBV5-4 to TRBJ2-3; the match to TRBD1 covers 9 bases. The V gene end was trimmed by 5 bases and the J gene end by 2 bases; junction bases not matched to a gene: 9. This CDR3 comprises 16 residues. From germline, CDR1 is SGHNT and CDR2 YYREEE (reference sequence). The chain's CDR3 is CASSKPGQGITDTQYF. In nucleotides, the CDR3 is TGTGCCAGCAGTAAACCGGGACAGGGAATCACAGATACGCAGTATTTT.

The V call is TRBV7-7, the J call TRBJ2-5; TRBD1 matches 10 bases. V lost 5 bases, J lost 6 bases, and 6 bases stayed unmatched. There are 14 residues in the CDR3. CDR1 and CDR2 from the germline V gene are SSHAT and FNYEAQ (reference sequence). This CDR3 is CASSNPGQGQTQYF. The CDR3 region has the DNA TGTGCCAGCAGCAACCCGGGACAGGGGCAGACCCAGTACTTC.

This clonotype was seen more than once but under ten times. CDR3 nucleotide sequence: TGCGCCAGCAGCCTCAGAGCCCGGGACGAACTGTTTTTT. Encoded protein: CASSLRARDELFF. The chain uses TRBV4-3 and TRBJ1-4; maybe TRBD1 (5 bases). Trimming shortened V by 4 bases and J by 12 bases, and 15 bases separated the two germline ends. CDR1 and CDR2 (germline): LGHNA, YSLEER. The CDR3 totals 13 residues.

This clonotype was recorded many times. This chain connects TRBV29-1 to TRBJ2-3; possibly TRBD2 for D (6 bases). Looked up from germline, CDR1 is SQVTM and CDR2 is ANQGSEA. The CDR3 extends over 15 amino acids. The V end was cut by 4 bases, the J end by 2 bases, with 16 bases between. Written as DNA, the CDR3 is TGCAGCGTTGGGTGGGCGCGGAGGGACACAGATACGCAGTATTTT. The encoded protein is CSVGWARRDTDTQYF.

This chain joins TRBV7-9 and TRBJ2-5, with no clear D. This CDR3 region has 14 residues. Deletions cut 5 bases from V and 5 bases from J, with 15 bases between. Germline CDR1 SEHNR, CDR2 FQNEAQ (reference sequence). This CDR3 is CASSPPRARETQYF. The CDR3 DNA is TGTGCCAGCAGCCCCCCCCGGGCCCGCGAGACCCAGTACTTC.

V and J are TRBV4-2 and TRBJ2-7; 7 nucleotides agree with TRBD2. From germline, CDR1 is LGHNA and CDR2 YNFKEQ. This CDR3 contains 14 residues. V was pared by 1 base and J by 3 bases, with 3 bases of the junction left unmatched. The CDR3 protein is CASSQASGDYEQYF. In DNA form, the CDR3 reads TGTGCCAGCAGCCAAGCTAGCGGAGACTACGAGCAGTACTTC.

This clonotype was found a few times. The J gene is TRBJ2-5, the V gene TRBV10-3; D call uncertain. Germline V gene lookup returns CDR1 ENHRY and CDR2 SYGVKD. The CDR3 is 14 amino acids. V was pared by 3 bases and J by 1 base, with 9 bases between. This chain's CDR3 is CAISDAQVQETQYF. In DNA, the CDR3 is TGTGCCATCAGTGATGCCCAGGTCCAAGAGACCCAGTACTTC.

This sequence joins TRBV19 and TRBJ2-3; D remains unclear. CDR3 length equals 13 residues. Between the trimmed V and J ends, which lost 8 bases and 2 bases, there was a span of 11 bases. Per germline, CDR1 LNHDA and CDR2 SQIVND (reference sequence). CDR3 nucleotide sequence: TGTGCCAGTGGCAGCAGTATCACAGATACGCAGTATTTT. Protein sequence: CASGSSITDTQYF. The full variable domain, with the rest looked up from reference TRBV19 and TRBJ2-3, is DGGITQSPKYLFRKEGQNVTLSCEQNLNHDAMYWYRQDPGQGLRLIYYSQIVNDFQKGDIAEGYSVSREKKESFPLTVTSAQKNPTAFYLCASGSSITDTQYFGPGTRLTVL.

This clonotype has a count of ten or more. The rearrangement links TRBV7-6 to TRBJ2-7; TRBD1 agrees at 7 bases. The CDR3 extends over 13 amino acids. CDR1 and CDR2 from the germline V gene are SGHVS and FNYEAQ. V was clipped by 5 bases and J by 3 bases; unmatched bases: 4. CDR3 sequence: CASSLGQRYEQYF. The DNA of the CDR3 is TGTGCCAGCAGCCTGGGACAGCGCTACGAGCAGTACTTC.

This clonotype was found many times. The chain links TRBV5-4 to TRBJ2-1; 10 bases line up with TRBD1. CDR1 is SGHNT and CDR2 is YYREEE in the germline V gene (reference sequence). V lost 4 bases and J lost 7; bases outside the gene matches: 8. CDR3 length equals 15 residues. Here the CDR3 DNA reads TGTGCCAGCAGCCTCCGACAGGGGGCAAGGAATGAGCAGTTCTTC. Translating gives CASSLRQGARNEQFF.

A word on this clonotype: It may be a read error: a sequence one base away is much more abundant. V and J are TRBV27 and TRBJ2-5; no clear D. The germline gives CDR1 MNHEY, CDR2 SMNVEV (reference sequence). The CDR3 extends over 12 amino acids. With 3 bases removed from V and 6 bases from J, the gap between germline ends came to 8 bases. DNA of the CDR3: TGTGCCAGCAGTTTGGGTGGAAAGACCCAGTACTTC. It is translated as CASSLGGKTQYF.